This TCR beta chain is from a study of shared T cell receptors in the human thymus. This table comes from immunoSEQ multiplex PCR, and its TCRdb copy is limited to in-frame clones, with some not included. The sample yields 550,000 to 800,000 clones, approximately 85% seen once. Separately, the same data were catalogued under a study of human thymus T cells.

Input material: thymocytes. This clonotype was obtained from a girl under two years old with a congenital heart defect.

The DNA of the CDR3 is TGTGCCTGGAGTTATTCGCGACTAGAGCGAGGGTTTAATGAGCAGTTCTTC. Protein: CAWSYSRLERGFNEQFF. The gene calls are TRBV30 and TRBJ2-1; a possible D gene is TRBD2 (6 bases). V lost 2 bases and J lost 7, with 24 bases in between. The CDR3 has 17 residues. CDR1 GTSNPN and CDR2 SVGIG come from the germline V gene (reference sequence).